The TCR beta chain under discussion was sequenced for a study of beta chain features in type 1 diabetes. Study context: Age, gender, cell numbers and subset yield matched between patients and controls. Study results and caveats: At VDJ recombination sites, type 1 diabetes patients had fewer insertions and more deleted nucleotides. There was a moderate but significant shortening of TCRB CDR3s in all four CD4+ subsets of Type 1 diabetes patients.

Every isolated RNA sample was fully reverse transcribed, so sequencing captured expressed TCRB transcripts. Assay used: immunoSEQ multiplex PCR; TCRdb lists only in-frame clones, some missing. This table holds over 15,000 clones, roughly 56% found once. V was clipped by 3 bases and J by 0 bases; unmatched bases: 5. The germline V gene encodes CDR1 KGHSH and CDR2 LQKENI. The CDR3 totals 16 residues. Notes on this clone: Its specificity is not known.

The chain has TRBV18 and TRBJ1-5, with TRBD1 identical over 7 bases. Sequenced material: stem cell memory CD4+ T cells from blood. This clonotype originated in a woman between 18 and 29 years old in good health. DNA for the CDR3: TGTGCCAGCTCACCGTCGACAGGGAATAGCAATCAGCCCCAGCATTTT. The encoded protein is CASSPSTGNSNQPQHF. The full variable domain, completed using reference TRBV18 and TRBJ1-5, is NAGVMQNPRHLVRRRGQEARLRCSPMKGHSHVYWYRQLPEEGLKFMVYLQKENIIDESGMPKERFSAEFPKEGPSILRIQQVVRGDSAAYFCASSPSTGNSNQPQHFGDGTRLSIL.